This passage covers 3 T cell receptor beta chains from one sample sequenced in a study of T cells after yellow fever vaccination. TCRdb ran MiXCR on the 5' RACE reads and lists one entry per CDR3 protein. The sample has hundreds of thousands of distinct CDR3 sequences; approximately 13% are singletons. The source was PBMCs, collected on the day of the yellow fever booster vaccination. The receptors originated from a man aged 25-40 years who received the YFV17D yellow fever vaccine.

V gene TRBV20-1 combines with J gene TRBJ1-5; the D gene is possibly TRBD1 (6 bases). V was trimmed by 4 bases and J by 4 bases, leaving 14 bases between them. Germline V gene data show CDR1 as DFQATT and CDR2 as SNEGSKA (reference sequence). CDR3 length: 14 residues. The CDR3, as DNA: TGCAGTGCTATTAGGGGGGGTGGGAATCAGCCCCAGCATTTT. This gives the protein CSAIRGGGNQPQHF.

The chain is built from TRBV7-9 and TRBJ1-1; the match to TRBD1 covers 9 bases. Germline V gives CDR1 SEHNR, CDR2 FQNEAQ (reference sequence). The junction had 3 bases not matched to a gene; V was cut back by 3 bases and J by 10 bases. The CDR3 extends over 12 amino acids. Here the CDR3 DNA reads TGTGCCAGCAGCTTGGGGACAGGGCGAGCTTTCTTT. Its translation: CASSLGTGRAFF.

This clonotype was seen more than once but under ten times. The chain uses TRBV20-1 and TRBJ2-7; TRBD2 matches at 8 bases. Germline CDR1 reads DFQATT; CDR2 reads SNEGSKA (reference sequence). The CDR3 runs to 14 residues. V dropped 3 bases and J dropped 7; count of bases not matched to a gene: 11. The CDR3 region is CSASDPGTSLEQYF. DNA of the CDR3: TGCAGTGCTAGCGACCCCGGGACTAGTCTGGAGCAGTACTTC.